This T cell receptor beta chain was obtained from a study of blood T cell repertoires in COVID-19. Study context: The United States, Italy and Spain provided the acute and convalescent COVID-19 samples. PBMCs, B-cell-depleted T cells, or T cells provided the cDNA or gDNA that made up the material.

Germline CDR1 and CDR2: SEHNR and FQNEAQ (reference sequence). The V end lost 5 bases, the J end lost 6 bases, and 14 bases lay between the germline ends. The CDR3 extends over 15 amino acids. How the authors handled the data: The assay estimated nucleated cells by amplifying reference gene primers. The data were produced by immunoSEQ multiplex PCR, yet TCRdb's version contains in-frame clones alone and is incomplete. The DNA was the basis for D and trimming; V, J and clone size are from that table. The sample lists about 250,000 clones; around nine tenths were seen once. V is TRBV7-9 and J is TRBJ1-6; D may be TRBD1 (6 bases). The clonotype comes from a woman aged 55 to 70 who had recovered from COVID-19. The sequenced sample consisted of peripheral blood. The CDR3 coding sequence is TGTGCCAGCAGCGTCCTCGGACAGAGTAATTCACCCCTCCACTTT. Residues: CASSVLGQSNSPLHF.